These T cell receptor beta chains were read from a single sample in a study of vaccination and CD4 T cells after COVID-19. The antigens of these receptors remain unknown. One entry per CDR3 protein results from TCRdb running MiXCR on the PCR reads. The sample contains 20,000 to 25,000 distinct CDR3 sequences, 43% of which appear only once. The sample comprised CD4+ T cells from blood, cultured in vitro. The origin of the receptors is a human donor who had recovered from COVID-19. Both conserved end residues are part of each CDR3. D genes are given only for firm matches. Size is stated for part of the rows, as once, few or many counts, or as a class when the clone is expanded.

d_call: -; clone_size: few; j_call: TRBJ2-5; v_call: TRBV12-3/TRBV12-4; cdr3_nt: TGTGCCAGCAGTTTAGGGGAACCGGGGACCCAGTACTTC; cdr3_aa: CASSLGEPGTQYF
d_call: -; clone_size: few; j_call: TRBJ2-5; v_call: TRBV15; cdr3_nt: TGTGCCACCAGCAGGACCCCGAGGACAGAAGAGACCCAGTACTTC; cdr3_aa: CATSRTPRTEETQYF
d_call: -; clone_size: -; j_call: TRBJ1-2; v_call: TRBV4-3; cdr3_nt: TGCGCCAGCAGCCAAGACAGTAACTATGGCTACACCTTC; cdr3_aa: CASSQDSNYGYTF
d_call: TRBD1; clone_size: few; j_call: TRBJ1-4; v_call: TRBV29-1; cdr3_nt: TGCAGCGCTGGGGGCCAGGGGGCAACTAATGAAAAACTGTTTTTT; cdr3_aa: CSAGGQGATNEKLFF
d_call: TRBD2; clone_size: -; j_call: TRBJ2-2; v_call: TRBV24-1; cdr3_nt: TGTGCCACCAGTGACCCTAGCGGGAACACCGGGGAGCTGTTTTTT; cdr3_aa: CATSDPSGNTGELFF
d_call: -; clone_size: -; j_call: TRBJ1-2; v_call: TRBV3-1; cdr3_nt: TGTGCCAGCAGCCCTTCCGGGACATCCCAATCCCCCACCTTC; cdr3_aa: CASSPSGTSQSPTF
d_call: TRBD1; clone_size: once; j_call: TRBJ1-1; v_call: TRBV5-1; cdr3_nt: TGCGCCAGCAGCTTATCACCCAAGACAGGGGATGCTTTCTTT; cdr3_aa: CASSLSPKTGDAFF
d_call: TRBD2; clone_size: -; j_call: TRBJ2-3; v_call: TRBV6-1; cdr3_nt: TGTGCCAGCAGTGGACTAGCGGGAGTTACAGATACGCAGTATTTT; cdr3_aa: CASSGLAGVTDTQYF
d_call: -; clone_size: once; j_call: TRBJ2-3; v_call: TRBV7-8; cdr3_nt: TGTGCCAGCAGCCCTCGGACTGGGACAGATACGCAGTATTTT; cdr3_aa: CASSPRTGTDTQYF
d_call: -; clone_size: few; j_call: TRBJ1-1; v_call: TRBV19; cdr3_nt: TGTGCCACCGAGGGTTGGGGGAACACTGAAGCTTTCTTT; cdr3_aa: CATEGWGNTEAFF
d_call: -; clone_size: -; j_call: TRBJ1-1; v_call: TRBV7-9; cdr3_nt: TGTGCCAGCAGCTTAGGGGGTGGCACTGAAGCTTTCTTT; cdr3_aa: CASSLGGGTEAFF
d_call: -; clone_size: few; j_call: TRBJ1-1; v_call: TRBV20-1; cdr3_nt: TGCAGTGCTAGAGCCGGACCCCTCAATGAAGCTTTCTTT; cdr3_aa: CSARAGPLNEAFF
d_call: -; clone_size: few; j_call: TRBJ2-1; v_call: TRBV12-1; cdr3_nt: TGTGCCAGCAGCTTGTATGTAAAAGGGAGATTAACCCAAATCTACAATGAGCAGTTCTTC; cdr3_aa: CASSLYVKGRLTQIYNEQFF
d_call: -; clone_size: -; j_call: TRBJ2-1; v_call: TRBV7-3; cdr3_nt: TGTGCCAGCAGCTTAATCGGCTATGAGCAGTTCTTC; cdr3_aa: CASSLIGYEQFF
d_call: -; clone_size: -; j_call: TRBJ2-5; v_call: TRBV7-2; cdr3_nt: TGTGCCAGCAGCCCCGACTGGGGCCAAGAGACCCAGTACTTC; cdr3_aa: CASSPDWGQETQYF
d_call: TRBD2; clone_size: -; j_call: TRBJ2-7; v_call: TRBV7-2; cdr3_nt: TGTGCCAGCAGCCGAAAGGCCCGCCCAACTAGCGGCCCGACCTACGAGCAGTACTTC; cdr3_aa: CASSRKARPTSGPTYEQYF
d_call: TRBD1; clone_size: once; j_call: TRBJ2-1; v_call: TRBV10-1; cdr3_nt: TGCGCCAGCAGTGAGTCCGGGGACAGGGAGAAGTTCTTC; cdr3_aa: CASSESGDREKFF
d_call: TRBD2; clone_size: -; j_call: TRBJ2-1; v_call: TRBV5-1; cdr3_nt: TGCGCCAGCAGCTTATTGGGAGGGCCTAACAATGAGCAGTTCTTC; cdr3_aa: CASSLLGGPNNEQFF
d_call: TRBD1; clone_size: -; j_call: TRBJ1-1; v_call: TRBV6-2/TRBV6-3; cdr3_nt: TGTGCCAGCAGTTTGACAGGGGTAGAGTCCACTGAAGCTTTCTTT; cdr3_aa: CASSLTGVESTEAFF
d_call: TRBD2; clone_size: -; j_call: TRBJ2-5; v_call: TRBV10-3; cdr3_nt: TGTGCCATCAGTGTTAGCGGGAGCCAAGAGACCCAGTACTTC; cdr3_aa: CAISVSGSQETQYF
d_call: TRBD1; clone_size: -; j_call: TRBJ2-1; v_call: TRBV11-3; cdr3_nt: TGTGCCAGCAGCTTAGGAGGGACAGCCCACAATGAGCAGTTCTTC; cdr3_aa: CASSLGGTAHNEQFF
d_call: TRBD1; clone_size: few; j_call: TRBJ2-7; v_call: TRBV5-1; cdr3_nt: TGCGCCAGCAGCTTTAGTAGGACAGGTTACTACGAGCAGTACTTC; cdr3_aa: CASSFSRTGYYEQYF
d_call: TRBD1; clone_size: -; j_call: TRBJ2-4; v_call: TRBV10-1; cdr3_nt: TGCGCCAGCAGTGAGTCCGGGACAGAAAACATTCAGTACTTC; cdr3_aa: CASSESGTENIQYF